A selection of T cell receptor beta chains follows, all from one sample in a study of T-cell reconstitution after alpha-beta-depleted transplantation in children. Each CDR3 protein gets one entry after TCRdb re-called the PCR reads with MiXCR. Of approximately 83,000 distinct CDR3 sequences listed, roughly 8% are singletons. The specimen comprised PBMCs from the stem cell graft donor, sampled from the stem cell graft. The receptors originated from a human donor who donated a stem cell graft to a child with congenital amegakaryocytic thrombocytopenia. Both conserved end residues are part of each CDR3. Each record gives: J gene, clone size, V gene, D gene, CDR3 DNA, CDR3 protein. D genes are given only for firm matches. Size tells how often a clone was seen (once, few, many) or the class of an expanded clone, and some rows leave it out.

J: TRBJ2-6
size: many
V: TRBV12-3/TRBV12-4
D: -
DNA: TGTGCCACAGCGCCGGAGACAGCCTTATCTGGGGCCAACGTCCTGACTTTC
CDR3: CATAPETALSGANVLTF

J: TRBJ2-7
size: many
V: TRBV20-1
D: TRBD2
DNA: TGCAGTGCCCGTGGGGCGGGGGGTCTTTACGAGCAGTACTTC
CDR3: CSARGAGGLYEQYF

J: TRBJ2-7
size: many
V: TRBV29-1
D: -
DNA: TGCAGCGTTGAAGAGGTCGGAAACTTGCAGTACTTC
CDR3: CSVEEVGNLQYF

J: TRBJ2-7
size: many
V: TRBV6-2/TRBV6-3
D: -
DNA: TGTGCCAGCAGTCCCCGCTCCTACGAGCAGTACTTC
CDR3: CASSPRSYEQYF

J: TRBJ2-3
size: many
V: TRBV20-1
D: TRBD1
DNA: TGCAGTGCTACCCGACAGGGGCCCACAGATACGCAGTATTTT
CDR3: CSATRQGPTDTQYF

J: TRBJ2-3
size: -
V: TRBV20-1
D: TRBD2
DNA: TGCAGTGCTAGTGGTTGGGAGGGCGGTACAGATACGCAGTATTTT
CDR3: CSASGWEGGTDTQYF

J: TRBJ1-5
size: many
V: TRBV5-1
D: -
DNA: TGCGCCAGCAGCTCAACGGGGCAGCCCCAGCATTTT
CDR3: CASSSTGQPQHF

J: TRBJ2-1
size: many
V: TRBV12-3/TRBV12-4
D: -
DNA: TGTGCCAGCCGGGACGGACACAATGAGCAGTTCTTC
CDR3: CASRDGHNEQFF

J: TRBJ2-1
size: many
V: TRBV5-1
D: TRBD2
DNA: TGCGCCAGCAGCTTGGTTAGCGGGAGGCCGTACAATGAGCAGTTCTTC
CDR3: CASSLVSGRPYNEQFF

J: TRBJ2-7
size: -
V: TRBV30
D: TRBD1
DNA: TGTGCCTGGAGGGGACAGGGGCGAGATCCCTACGAGCAGTACTTC
CDR3: CAWRGQGRDPYEQYF

J: TRBJ2-1
size: many
V: TRBV3-1
D: -
DNA: TGTGCCAGCAGCCAATCGCTAGCAGTCAATGAGCAGTTCTTC
CDR3: CASSQSLAVNEQFF

J: TRBJ1-2
size: many
V: TRBV5-1
D: TRBD1
DNA: TGCGCCAGCAGCTGGGACAGGGTGGACTATGGCTACACCTTC
CDR3: CASSWDRVDYGYTF

J: TRBJ2-2
size: many
V: TRBV29-1
D: -
DNA: TGCAGCGTTGATCGTCTGGGAAACACCGGGGAGCTGTTTTTT
CDR3: CSVDRLGNTGELFF

J: TRBJ2-1
size: many
V: TRBV5-1
D: TRBD2
DNA: TGCGCCAGCAGCACAGGACTAGCGCGCGACAATGAGCAGTTCTTC
CDR3: CASSTGLARDNEQFF

J: TRBJ1-1
size: many
V: TRBV10-3
D: TRBD1
DNA: TGTGCCATCAGTGCACCGGGGACAGGGTTGAACACTGAAGCTTTCTTT
CDR3: CAISAPGTGLNTEAFF

J: TRBJ2-7
size: many
V: TRBV3-1
D: -
DNA: TGTGCCAGCAGCCCTTCCGTAGGACACGAGCAGTACTTC
CDR3: CASSPSVGHEQYF

J: TRBJ2-3
size: many
V: TRBV27
D: -
DNA: TGTGCCAGCAGTTCACCCCACGGGGCGGCTAGCACAGATACGCAGTATTTT
CDR3: CASSSPHGAASTDTQYF

J: TRBJ2-1
size: many
V: TRBV20-1
D: TRBD2
DNA: TGCAGTGCGACGGTAGCGGGAGGACGCTACAATGAGCAGTTCTTC
CDR3: CSATVAGGRYNEQFF

J: TRBJ2-1
size: -
V: TRBV7-9
D: TRBD1
DNA: TGTGCCAGCAGCTTAGCCCCCGGACAGGCCTACAATGAGCAGTTCTTC
CDR3: CASSLAPGQAYNEQFF

J: TRBJ1-4
size: many
V: TRBV16
D: -
DNA: TGTGCCAGCAGCCAATTATCGACGTCAACTAATGAAAAACTGTTTTTT
CDR3: CASSQLSTSTNEKLFF

J: TRBJ2-7
size: many
V: TRBV5-1
D: TRBD2
DNA: TGCGCCAGCAGGTCAGCGGGGGGACCCTACGAGCAGTACTTC
CDR3: CASRSAGGPYEQYF

J: TRBJ2-3
size: many
V: TRBV20-1
D: -
DNA: TGCAGTGCCGTGGCCCAGGGATGGGCAGATACGCAGTATTTT
CDR3: CSAVAQGWADTQYF

J: TRBJ2-3
size: many
V: TRBV7-2
D: -
DNA: TGTGCCAGCAGCCCCGGGACTGCTCGGGATACGCAGTATTTT
CDR3: CASSPGTARDTQYF

J: TRBJ2-3
size: -
V: TRBV20-1
D: -
DNA: TGCAGTGCTAGGCAGGGAGGTGGGAGCACAGATACGCAGTATTTT
CDR3: CSARQGGGSTDTQYF

J: TRBJ1-1
size: many
V: TRBV25-1
D: TRBD1
DNA: TGTGCCAGCAGTGGGTGGGACAGGGAATTGAACACTGAAGCTTTCTTT
CDR3: CASSGWDRELNTEAFF

J: TRBJ2-7
size: -
V: TRBV7-2
D: TRBD2
DNA: TGTGCCAGCAGCTTAAAAGTGGGACTAGCGGAGACCTACGAGCAGTACTTC
CDR3: CASSLKVGLAETYEQYF

J: TRBJ1-1
size: many
V: TRBV10-3
D: -
DNA: TGTGCCATCAGTGAGTCTGTTGGGGGGACTGAAGCTTTCTTT
CDR3: CAISESVGGTEAFF

J: TRBJ1-2
size: many
V: TRBV20-1
D: -
DNA: TGCAGTGCCTCAGGGAGCCGCTATGGCTACACCTTC
CDR3: CSASGSRYGYTF

J: TRBJ1-4
size: many
V: TRBV30
D: -
DNA: TGTGCCTGGAGTTCCACTGACCCCGGTCATGGTGAAAAACTGTTTTTT
CDR3: CAWSSTDPGHGEKLFF

J: TRBJ1-4
size: many
V: TRBV5-1
D: TRBD1
DNA: TGCGCCAGCAGCGTGGACAGGGGGGGAGAAAAACTGTTTTTT
CDR3: CASSVDRGGEKLFF

J: TRBJ1-1
size: many
V: TRBV12-3/TRBV12-4
D: -
DNA: TGTGCCTGCAGGGAGTCGGCTGAAGCTTTCTTT
CDR3: CACRESAEAFF

J: TRBJ2-1
size: many
V: TRBV6-2/TRBV6-3
D: -
DNA: TGTGCCAGCAGTCCGACCAGGGCAAACTACAATGAGCAGTTCTTC
CDR3: CASSPTRANYNEQFF

J: TRBJ2-1
size: few
V: TRBV3-1
D: TRBD2
DNA: TGTGCCAGCAGCCAGGGGAGCGGGGGATTTTACAATGAGCAGTTCTTC
CDR3: CASSQGSGGFYNEQFF

J: TRBJ2-1
size: many
V: TRBV4-3
D: TRBD2
DNA: TGCGCCAGCAGCCAACTAGCGGGTTCCTACAATGAGCAGTTCTTC
CDR3: CASSQLAGSYNEQFF

J: TRBJ1-4
size: many
V: TRBV20-1
D: -
DNA: TGCAGTGCTACGATGACCTCAGAAAAACTGTTTTTT
CDR3: CSATMTSEKLFF

J: TRBJ2-1
size: many
V: TRBV11-2
D: -
DNA: TGTGCCAGCAGCTTAGGTGGGGTTAATGAGCAGTTCTTC
CDR3: CASSLGGVNEQFF

J: TRBJ1-5
size: many
V: TRBV5-1
D: TRBD1
DNA: TGCGCCAGCAGCTTGGCCGGAATAATAGACAGGGGCTCGAATCAGCCCCAGCATTTT
CDR3: CASSLAGIIDRGSNQPQHF

J: TRBJ1-5
size: many
V: TRBV5-1
D: -
DNA: TGCGCCAGCAGCTCCTCAGGAGCCCCTGAACAGCCCCAGCATTTT
CDR3: CASSSSGAPEQPQHF

J: TRBJ2-2
size: many
V: TRBV20-1
D: TRBD2
DNA: TGCAGTGCTAGAGTACAGCGGGAGACCGGGGAGCTGTTTTTT
CDR3: CSARVQRETGELFF

J: TRBJ2-7
size: many
V: TRBV7-2
D: -
DNA: TGTGCCAGCAGCCTACTGGGACCCTACGAGCAGTACTTC
CDR3: CASSLLGPYEQYF

J: TRBJ1-2
size: many
V: TRBV18
D: TRBD1
DNA: TGTGCCAGCTCACCGGCCAGGGGGCTAGGCTATGGCTACACCTTC
CDR3: CASSPARGLGYGYTF

J: TRBJ2-7
size: many
V: TRBV20-1
D: -
DNA: TGCAGTGCTCACAGGGAAGCGTCCTACGAGCAGTACTTC
CDR3: CSAHREASYEQYF

J: TRBJ1-6
size: many
V: TRBV7-2
D: -
DNA: TGTGCCAGCAGCTCTGATATATATAATTCACCCCTCCACTTT
CDR3: CASSSDIYNSPLHF

J: TRBJ2-7
size: many
V: TRBV9
D: -
DNA: TGTGCCAGCAGCGCGAGTGGGGGCTACGAGCAGTACTTC
CDR3: CASSASGGYEQYF